These T cell receptor beta chains were read from a single sample in a study of technical replicates of blood from a handful of donors. Only in-frame clones appear in the TCRdb table, and some are missing; sequencing was by immunoSEQ multiplex PCR. Among some 78,000 clones listed, 85% to 95% were seen once. Material: T cells isolated from PBMCs. The receptors shown here come from a human donor in good health. Each CDR3 is given with its conserved first and last residue. The order of the fields is V gene, clone size, CDR3 length, D gene, J gene, CDR3 DNA, CDR3 protein. A D gene is named only where the DNA matches it firmly. Not every row has a clone size; where given, it reads once, few, many or a size class.

v_gene: TRBV10-3; abundance: NA; len: 15; d_gene: NA; j_gene: TRBJ1-1; CDR3nt: TGTGCCATCTCCCCCGAACCATACATGAACACTGAAGCTTTCTTT; CDR3aa: CAISPEPYMNTEAFF
v_gene: TRBV27; abundance: NA; len: 13; d_gene: NA; j_gene: TRBJ1-1; CDR3nt: TGTGCCAGCAGCTTTACTTGGAACACTGAAGCTTTCTTT; CDR3aa: CASSFTWNTEAFF
v_gene: TRBV2; abundance: NA; len: 10; d_gene: NA; j_gene: TRBJ1-1; CDR3nt: TGTGCCTCAATAGTAACTGAAGCTTTCTTT; CDR3aa: CASIVTEAFF
v_gene: TRBV6-1; abundance: NA; len: 13; d_gene: NA; j_gene: TRBJ1-2; CDR3nt: TGTGCCAGCAGTGAAGACCCCCTACGTGGCTACACCTTC; CDR3aa: CASSEDPLRGYTF
v_gene: TRBV30; abundance: once; len: 12; d_gene: NA; j_gene: TRBJ2-2; CDR3nt: TGTGCCTGGAGTGTATATGCCGGGGAGCTGTTTTTT; CDR3aa: CAWSVYAGELFF
v_gene: TRBV6-1; abundance: NA; len: 16; d_gene: NA; j_gene: TRBJ1-4; CDR3nt: TGTGCCAGCAGTGAATATGGGAACAGGGAGAATGAAAAACTGTTTTTT; CDR3aa: CASSEYGNRENEKLFF
v_gene: TRBV4-3; abundance: NA; len: 14; d_gene: TRBD1; j_gene: TRBJ1-1; CDR3nt: TGCGCCAGCAGCCAGTGGACAGGGAACACTGAAGCTTTCTTT; CDR3aa: CASSQWTGNTEAFF
v_gene: TRBV2; abundance: NA; len: 15; d_gene: TRBD2; j_gene: TRBJ2-5; CDR3nt: TGTGCCAGCAGTCGCACGCGGGAGTATTTAGAGACCCAGTACTTC; CDR3aa: CASSRTREYLETQYF
v_gene: TRBV5-1; abundance: NA; len: 14; d_gene: NA; j_gene: TRBJ1-1; CDR3nt: TGCGCCAGCAGCTTGGATCCACAGAACACTGAAGCTTTCTTT; CDR3aa: CASSLDPQNTEAFF
v_gene: TRBV7-2; abundance: NA; len: 14; d_gene: NA; j_gene: TRBJ2-7; CDR3nt: TGTGCCAGCAGTTCGCAGGGTTCCTACTACGAGCAGTACTTC; CDR3aa: CASSSQGSYYEQYF
v_gene: TRBV5-1; abundance: NA; len: 15; d_gene: NA; j_gene: TRBJ2-2; CDR3nt: TGCGCCAGCAGCTTGGCGGTAGCGCTCACCGGGGAGCTGTTTTTT; CDR3aa: CASSLAVALTGELFF
v_gene: TRBV28; abundance: NA; len: 12; d_gene: NA; j_gene: TRBJ2-7; CDR3nt: TGTGCCGGGTCACAGGGAGGGCACGAGCAGTACTTC; CDR3aa: CAGSQGGHEQYF
v_gene: TRBV11-2; abundance: NA; len: 15; d_gene: TRBD2; j_gene: TRBJ2-7; CDR3nt: TGTGCCAGCAGCTTCGCGCGGGAGTTACCTTACGAGCAGTACTTC; CDR3aa: CASSFARELPYEQYF
v_gene: TRBV7-9; abundance: NA; len: 15; d_gene: TRBD1; j_gene: TRBJ1-5; CDR3nt: TGTGCCAGCAGCTGGGGACAGGAGGGGAATCAGCCCCAGCATTTT; CDR3aa: CASSWGQEGNQPQHF
v_gene: TRBV5-6; abundance: NA; len: 12; d_gene: NA; j_gene: TRBJ1-3; CDR3nt: TGTGCCAGCAGTCTTCGTGGAAACACCATATATTTT; CDR3aa: CASSLRGNTIYF
v_gene: TRBV29-1; abundance: NA; len: 13; d_gene: TRBD2; j_gene: TRBJ2-7; CDR3nt: TGCAGCGTTAAGGGCGGGGGCTCCTACGAGCAGTACTTC; CDR3aa: CSVKGGGSYEQYF
v_gene: TRBV2; abundance: NA; len: 13; d_gene: NA; j_gene: TRBJ2-5; CDR3nt: TGTGCCAGCAGCGGACAGTGGAGCGAGACCCAGTACTTC; CDR3aa: CASSGQWSETQYF
v_gene: TRBV28; abundance: NA; len: 13; d_gene: TRBD1; j_gene: TRBJ1-1; CDR3nt: TGTGCCAGCAGTCTGACAGGGGTGACTGAAGCTTTCTTT; CDR3aa: CASSLTGVTEAFF
v_gene: TRBV5-6; abundance: NA; len: 14; d_gene: TRBD1; j_gene: TRBJ2-1; CDR3nt: TGTGCCAGCAGCTTTGGGACAGGGAAGAATGAGCAGTTCTTC; CDR3aa: CASSFGTGKNEQFF
v_gene: TRBV5-1; abundance: NA; len: 14; d_gene: NA; j_gene: TRBJ2-7; CDR3nt: TGCGCCAGCAGCTTGGACCTAGCGTATTACGAGCAGTACTTC; CDR3aa: CASSLDLAYYEQYF
v_gene: TRBV6-5; abundance: NA; len: 15; d_gene: TRBD2; j_gene: TRBJ2-1; CDR3nt: TGTGCCAGCAGAATGGCTAGCGGGATTTACAATGAGCAGTTCTTC; CDR3aa: CASRMASGIYNEQFF
v_gene: TRBV2; abundance: few; len: 13; d_gene: TRBD1; j_gene: TRBJ1-1; CDR3nt: TGTGCCAGCAGTCTCGCCGGGACAGGGCGGGCTTTCTTT; CDR3aa: CASSLAGTGRAFF
v_gene: TRBV7-9; abundance: NA; len: 11; d_gene: NA; j_gene: TRBJ1-1; CDR3nt: TGTGCCAGCAGCCGGACAGCAGAAGCTTTCTTT; CDR3aa: CASSRTAEAFF
v_gene: TRBV29-1; abundance: NA; len: 13; d_gene: NA; j_gene: TRBJ2-7; CDR3nt: TGCAGCGCGATTCCGGGGGGCACCTACGAGCAGTACTTC; CDR3aa: CSAIPGGTYEQYF
v_gene: TRBV6-6; abundance: NA; len: 14; d_gene: TRBD1; j_gene: TRBJ2-1; CDR3nt: TGTGCCAGCCGGACAGGGGTCCTTCGTTGGGAGCAGTTCTTC; CDR3aa: CASRTGVLRWEQFF
v_gene: TRBV6-6; abundance: NA; len: 13; d_gene: TRBD1; j_gene: TRBJ1-1; CDR3nt: TGTGCCACCTATCTTCAGGGGGCCGACCCAGCTTTCTTT; CDR3aa: CATYLQGADPAFF
v_gene: TRBV5-6; abundance: NA; len: 15; d_gene: NA; j_gene: TRBJ2-3; CDR3nt: TGTGCCAGCAGCTTCTCAGGACTTAGCACAGATACGCAGTATTTT; CDR3aa: CASSFSGLSTDTQYF
v_gene: TRBV7-8; abundance: once; len: 15; d_gene: TRBD1; j_gene: TRBJ2-7; CDR3nt: TGTGCCAGCAGCTTAAGGACAGGGGGGGATGATGTGCAGTACTTC; CDR3aa: CASSLRTGGDDVQYF
v_gene: TRBV6-1; abundance: NA; len: 13; d_gene: NA; j_gene: TRBJ2-3; CDR3nt: TGTGCCAGTACCTTACCGGGGACAGATACGCAGTATTTT; CDR3aa: CASTLPGTDTQYF
v_gene: TRBV5-1; abundance: NA; len: 15; d_gene: TRBD1; j_gene: TRBJ2-2; CDR3nt: TGCGCCAGCAGCGGTGGACAGGGTGAAATGGGGGAGCTGTTTTTT; CDR3aa: CASSGGQGEMGELFF
v_gene: TRBV11-3; abundance: NA; len: 15; d_gene: TRBD1; j_gene: TRBJ2-7; CDR3nt: TGTGCCAGCAGCAAGGGGACAGGGCCGCTCTACGAGCAGTACTTC; CDR3aa: CASSKGTGPLYEQYF
v_gene: TRBV13; abundance: NA; len: 16; d_gene: TRBD1; j_gene: TRBJ1-5; CDR3nt: TGTGCCAGCAGCTTACGGGACAGGGGTAATACTCAGCCCCAGCATTTT; CDR3aa: CASSLRDRGNTQPQHF
v_gene: TRBV11-2; abundance: few; len: 16; d_gene: TRBD1; j_gene: TRBJ2-2; CDR3nt: TGTGCCAGCAGCCCCGGGACAGTAAAGAACACCGGGGAGCTGTTTTTT; CDR3aa: CASSPGTVKNTGELFF
v_gene: TRBV28; abundance: NA; len: 14; d_gene: NA; j_gene: TRBJ2-7; CDR3nt: TGTGCCAGCAGTTTACCACACGAAAGCTACGAGCAGTACTTC; CDR3aa: CASSLPHESYEQYF
v_gene: TRBV27; abundance: NA; len: 16; d_gene: TRBD1; j_gene: TRBJ1-2; CDR3nt: TGTGCCAGCAGACAGGGGACGATTTCAGATTACTATGGCTACACCTTC; CDR3aa: CASRQGTISDYYGYTF
v_gene: TRBV25-1; abundance: NA; len: 14; d_gene: TRBD2; j_gene: TRBJ2-1; CDR3nt: TGTGCCAGCAGTGGGACTAGCGGGAGCAATGAGCAGTTCTTC; CDR3aa: CASSGTSGSNEQFF
v_gene: TRBV6-4; abundance: few; len: 14; d_gene: NA; j_gene: TRBJ2-2; CDR3nt: TGTGCCAGCAGTGCCTTATACCGGGGCGGGGAGCTGTTTTTT; CDR3aa: CASSALYRGGELFF
v_gene: TRBV7-9; abundance: NA; len: 13; d_gene: TRBD1; j_gene: TRBJ2-5; CDR3nt: TGTGCCAGCAGCTCAGGGGGATATGGGACCCAGTACTTC; CDR3aa: CASSSGGYGTQYF
v_gene: TRBV4-2; abundance: NA; len: 12; d_gene: NA; j_gene: TRBJ2-7; CDR3nt: TGTGCCAGCAGCCCCAGGGTCGGCGAGCAGTACTTC; CDR3aa: CASSPRVGEQYF
v_gene: TRBV28; abundance: NA; len: 14; d_gene: NA; j_gene: TRBJ1-3; CDR3nt: TGTGCCATCAAACGGGAAGGCTCTGGAAACACCATATATTTT; CDR3aa: CAIKREGSGNTIYF
v_gene: TRBV7-9; abundance: NA; len: 14; d_gene: NA; j_gene: TRBJ1-4; CDR3nt: TGTGCCAGCAGCTTTGACAGTTTTAATGAAAAACTGTTTTTT; CDR3aa: CASSFDSFNEKLFF
v_gene: TRBV18; abundance: NA; len: 16; d_gene: TRBD2; j_gene: TRBJ2-2; CDR3nt: TGTGCCAGCTCACCTCTACCGGGACTAGCCACCGGGGAGCTGTTTTTT; CDR3aa: CASSPLPGLATGELFF
v_gene: TRBV30; abundance: NA; len: 14; d_gene: TRBD2; j_gene: TRBJ2-1; CDR3nt: TGTGCCTGGAGTTTAGGGACTAGATACAATGAGCAGTTCTTC; CDR3aa: CAWSLGTRYNEQFF
v_gene: TRBV25-1; abundance: NA; len: 15; d_gene: TRBD2; j_gene: TRBJ2-7; CDR3nt: TGTGCCAGCAGTGACCCTAGCGGGAGGGCCTACGAGCAGTACTTC; CDR3aa: CASSDPSGRAYEQYF
v_gene: TRBV30; abundance: NA; len: 13; d_gene: NA; j_gene: TRBJ1-1; CDR3nt: TGTGCCTGGAGTCGCGGGGTACGCACTGAAGCTTTCTTT; CDR3aa: CAWSRGVRTEAFF
v_gene: TRBV5-6; abundance: NA; len: 15; d_gene: NA; j_gene: TRBJ2-2; CDR3nt: TGTGCCAGCAGCCCCCTAGGCACGAACACCGGGGAGCTGTTTTTT; CDR3aa: CASSPLGTNTGELFF
v_gene: TRBV7-2; abundance: NA; len: 13; d_gene: NA; j_gene: TRBJ1-2; CDR3nt: TGTGCCAGCAGCTTAGGTGGAGGTCGGGGCTACACCTTC; CDR3aa: CASSLGGGRGYTF
v_gene: TRBV11-1; abundance: NA; len: 12; d_gene: NA; j_gene: TRBJ2-7; CDR3nt: TGTGCCAGCAGCTTACGAGCGGGTGAGCAGTACTTC; CDR3aa: CASSLRAGEQYF
v_gene: TRBV19; abundance: NA; len: 16; d_gene: TRBD2; j_gene: TRBJ2-7; CDR3nt: TGTGCCAGTAGGGGATCGACTAGCGGAACCTACTACGAGCAGTACTTC; CDR3aa: CASRGSTSGTYYEQYF
v_gene: TRBV27; abundance: NA; len: 15; d_gene: NA; j_gene: TRBJ1-1; CDR3nt: TGTGCCAGCAGATTAGCGATGACACTCGAATCTGAAGCTTTCTTT; CDR3aa: CASRLAMTLESEAFF
v_gene: TRBV5-1; abundance: once; len: 15; d_gene: TRBD2; j_gene: TRBJ2-3; CDR3nt: TGCGCCAGCAGCGTCCTAGCGGGAGGGACAGATACGCAGTATTTT; CDR3aa: CASSVLAGGTDTQYF
v_gene: TRBV5-1; abundance: NA; len: 14; d_gene: NA; j_gene: TRBJ1-1; CDR3nt: TGCGCCAGCAGTTCGGACAGAGTTAACACTGAAGCTTTCTTT; CDR3aa: CASSSDRVNTEAFF
v_gene: TRBV7-9; abundance: NA; len: 15; d_gene: NA; j_gene: TRBJ2-7; CDR3nt: TGTGCCAGCAGCCTCGCGGGTTCCCGACCCTACGAGCAGTACTTC; CDR3aa: CASSLAGSRPYEQYF
v_gene: TRBV30; abundance: NA; len: 13; d_gene: NA; j_gene: TRBJ1-3; CDR3nt: TGTGCCTGGGGGAGGGGAGCAGGAAACACCATATATTTT; CDR3aa: CAWGRGAGNTIYF
v_gene: TRBV28; abundance: NA; len: 16; d_gene: TRBD1; j_gene: TRBJ2-2; CDR3nt: TGTGCCAGCAGTTTAGAGACAGGGATGAGCACCGGGGAGCTGTTTTTT; CDR3aa: CASSLETGMSTGELFF
v_gene: TRBV9; abundance: NA; len: 12; d_gene: NA; j_gene: TRBJ2-1; CDR3nt: TGTGCCAGCAGCTTCAGCGACAATGAGCAGTTCTTC; CDR3aa: CASSFSDNEQFF
v_gene: TRBV19; abundance: NA; len: 13; d_gene: NA; j_gene: TRBJ2-7; CDR3nt: TGTGCCAGTGGAGCGGGCCTTACCTACGAGCAGTACTTC; CDR3aa: CASGAGLTYEQYF